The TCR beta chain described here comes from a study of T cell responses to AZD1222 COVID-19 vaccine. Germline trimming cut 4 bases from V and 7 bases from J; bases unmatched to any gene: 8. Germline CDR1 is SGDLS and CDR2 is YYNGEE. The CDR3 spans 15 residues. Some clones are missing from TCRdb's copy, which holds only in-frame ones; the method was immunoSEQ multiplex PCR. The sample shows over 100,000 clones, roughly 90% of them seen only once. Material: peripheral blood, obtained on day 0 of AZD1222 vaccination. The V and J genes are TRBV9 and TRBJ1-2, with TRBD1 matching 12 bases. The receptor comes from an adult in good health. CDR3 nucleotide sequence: TGTGCCAGCAGCACCCAGGGACAGGGGGCGGGTGGCTACACCTTC. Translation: CASSTQGQGAGGYTF.